A selection of T cell receptor beta chains follows, all from one sample in a study of T cell repertoires in cytomegalovirus infection. A single record per CDR3 protein comes from TCRdb applying MiXCR to the reads. The sample has 150,000 to 200,000 distinct CDR3 sequences, 8.5% to 10% seen once; the top ten hold about 4.6%. The sample consisted of PBMCs. The receptors here all came from a human donor in good health (CMV status not recorded). Some clones in this sample may be carry-over from other donors' samples. The CDR3 runs from the conserved cysteine through the conserved F or W. Fields, in order: CDR3 length, D gene, J gene, clone size, V gene, CDR3 protein, CDR3 DNA. The D gene is left open where the match is weak. Where a row states a size, it is once, few, many or the class of an expanded clone; other rows omit it.

13 | - | TRBJ2-5 | - | TRBV19 | CASSITVRETQYF | TGTGCCAGTAGTATAACCGTCCGCGAGACCCAGTACTTC
18 | - | TRBJ2-4 | - | TRBV4-3 | CASSQESGKTLAKNIQYF | TGCGCCAGCAGCCAAGAGTCCGGGAAGACCCTAGCCAAAAACATTCAGTACTTC
15 | TRBD2 | TRBJ2-7 | many | TRBV28 | CASSESSGTSYEQYF | TGTGCCAGCAGTGAAAGTAGCGGGACCTCCTACGAGCAGTACTTC
14 | TRBD2 | TRBJ2-2 | - | TRBV20-1 | CSASYLAGTGELFF | TGCAGTGCTAGTTATCTAGCGGGCACCGGGGAGCTGTTTTTT
15 | - | TRBJ1-5 | few | TRBV28 | CASMVQGLGNQPQHF | TGTGCCAGCATGGTTCAGGGGCTTGGCAATCAGCCCCAGCATTTT
16 | - | TRBJ2-4 | - | TRBV28 | CASSAPGIQAKNIQYF | TGTGCCAGCAGTGCCCCTGGAATTCAAGCCAAAAACATTCAGTACTTC
15 | - | TRBJ2-1 | many | TRBV19 | CASSQTSSSYNEQFF | TGTGCCAGTAGTCAGACCTCGAGCTCCTACAATGAGCAGTTCTTC
17 | TRBD1 | TRBJ1-1 | few | TRBV11-2 | CASRQTFDRGGATEAFF | TGTGCCAGCAGACAGACCTTTGACAGGGGCGGCGCCACTGAAGCTTTCTTT
13 | - | TRBJ2-5 | many | TRBV19 | CASSIGIVETQYF | TGTGCCAGTAGTATAGGTATCGTTGAGACCCAGTACTTC
12 | - | TRBJ2-1 | many | TRBV7-9 | CASSRDPNEQFF | TGTGCCAGCAGCCGGGACCCTAATGAGCAGTTCTTC
15 | - | TRBJ1-1 | few | TRBV5-1 | CASSLGGARNTEAFF | TGCGCCAGCAGCTTGGGGGGGGCGAGGAACACTGAAGCTTTCTTT
15 | - | TRBJ2-3 | - | TRBV15 | CATSRDTTGADTQYF | TGTGCCACCAGCAGAGACACCACGGGCGCAGATACGCAGTATTTT
12 | - | TRBJ2-7 | - | TRBV5-4 | CASSLDRNEQYF | TGTGCCAGCAGCTTGGATAGGAACGAGCAGTACTTC
14 | - | TRBJ1-3 | many | TRBV5-6 | CASSFEGSGNTIYF | TGTGCCAGCAGCTTCGAGGGGTCTGGAAACACCATATATTTT
13 | TRBD1 | TRBJ1-2 | - | TRBV20-1 | CSARTGLTYGYTF | TGCAGTGCTAGGACAGGGCTGACCTATGGCTACACCTTC
15 | - | TRBJ2-1 | few | TRBV29-1 | CSVVWSEVNYNEQFF | TGCAGCGTTGTATGGTCGGAGGTTAACTACAATGAGCAGTTCTTC
16 | - | TRBJ1-1 | many | TRBV6-1 | CASSEGYWGLNTEAFF | TGTGCCAGCAGTGAAGGTTATTGGGGGTTGAACACTGAAGCTTTCTTT
15 | - | TRBJ2-1 | few | TRBV9 | CASSGSANVGNEQFF | TGTGCCAGCAGCGGTAGCGCGAACGTCGGGAATGAGCAGTTCTTC
12 | - | TRBJ2-1 | - | TRBV10-3 | CAISVQDNEQFF | TGTGCCATCAGTGTCCAGGACAATGAGCAGTTCTTC
16 | TRBD2 | TRBJ2-5 | many | TRBV12-3/TRBV12-4 | CASRPLAGAPGETQYF | TGTGCCAGCAGGCCACTAGCGGGGGCCCCCGGGGAGACCCAGTACTTC
12 | - | TRBJ2-1 | many | TRBV7-2 | CASSLYLNEQFF | TGTGCCAGCAGCTTATATCTCAATGAGCAGTTCTTC
14 | TRBD1 | TRBJ1-1 | few | TRBV28 | CASSLSDRGLWAFF | TGTGCCAGCAGTTTATCCGACAGGGGGCTATGGGCTTTCTTT
17 | TRBD1 | TRBJ1-5 | few | TRBV12-3/TRBV12-4 | CASSRGTGTSSNQPQHF | TGTGCCAGCAGCCGCGGGACAGGGACTAGCAGCAATCAGCCCCAGCATTTT
13 | - | TRBJ2-7 | many | TRBV10-2 | CASSFDSTYEQYF | TGCGCCAGCAGTTTTGACAGTACATACGAGCAGTACTTC
14 | - | TRBJ2-7 | many | TRBV7-6 | CASSSEQGLYEQYF | TGTGCCAGCAGCTCCGAACAGGGCCTTTACGAGCAGTACTTC
15 | - | TRBJ2-1 | many | TRBV25-1 | CASSEWGEGLNEQFF | TGTGCCAGCAGTGAATGGGGAGAAGGTTTAAATGAGCAGTTCTTC
15 | - | TRBJ1-2 | many | TRBV28 | CASSNEGRPNYGYTF | TGTGCCAGCAGTAACGAGGGACGGCCCAATTATGGCTACACCTTC
14 | TRBD1 | TRBJ2-7 | many | TRBV7-2 | CASSLKQGASEQYF | TGTGCCAGCAGCTTAAAACAGGGGGCTTCCGAGCAGTACTTC
15 | TRBD2 | TRBJ2-2 | many | TRBV7-2 | CASSSTSGGGGELFF | TGTGCCAGCAGCTCGACTAGCGGGGGGGGCGGGGAGCTGTTTTTT
14 | - | TRBJ1-4 | many | TRBV27 | CASSLRYTGEKLFF | TGTGCCAGCAGTCTGCGTTATACGGGGGAAAAACTGTTTTTT
15 | TRBD2 | TRBJ2-5 | many | TRBV11-2 | CASSLGGTSEETQYF | TGTGCCAGCAGCTTAGGCGGGACTAGCGAAGAGACCCAGTACTTC
18 | - | TRBJ1-6 | - | TRBV2 | CASSQATRLAGKASPLHF | TGTGCCAGCAGCCAAGCAACGCGTCTGGCAGGGAAGGCTTCACCCCTCCACTTT
15 | - | TRBJ1-3 | many | TRBV11-2 | CASSFQGFSGNTIYF | TGTGCCAGCAGCTTTCAGGGTTTCTCTGGAAACACCATATATTTT
19 | TRBD2 | TRBJ2-4 | few | TRBV12-3/TRBV12-4 | CASSFNIAVGTIAKNIQYF | TGTGCCAGCAGTTTTAATATTGCAGTGGGGACTATAGCCAAAAACATTCAGTACTTC
14 | TRBD1 | TRBJ1-2 | many | TRBV27 | CASSLTQGSYGYTF | TGTGCCAGCAGTTTAACACAGGGGTCCTATGGCTACACCTTC
14 | - | TRBJ1-1 | many | TRBV7-6 | CASASGTLNTEAFF | TGTGCCAGCGCGTCCGGGACACTGAACACTGAAGCTTTCTTT
15 | - | TRBJ2-1 | many | TRBV12-5 | CASGLGLRDHNEQFF | TGTGCTAGTGGTTTGGGACTCCGGGACCACAATGAGCAGTTCTTC
11 | - | TRBJ2-1 | many | TRBV29-1 | CSVGQFHEQFF | TGCAGCGTTGGACAGTTCCATGAGCAGTTCTTC
14 | TRBD1 | TRBJ2-5 | many | TRBV7-2 | CASSLPGQGETQYF | TGTGCCAGCAGCTTGCCGGGACAGGGTGAGACCCAGTACTTC
16 | TRBD1 | TRBJ2-6 | - | TRBV20-1 | CSARSDRGSGANVLTF | TGCAGTGCTAGATCGGACAGGGGCTCTGGGGCCAACGTCCTGACTTTC
20 | - | TRBJ2-7 | - | TRBV14 | CASSHSLVPGGRRLTYEQYF | TGTGCCAGCAGCCACAGTCTCGTGCCAGGCGGTAGAAGGCTTACCTACGAGCAGTACTTC
14 | TRBD2 | TRBJ2-7 | many | TRBV7-2 | CASSFRGRASEQYF | TGTGCCAGCAGCTTCCGTGGGAGGGCCTCCGAGCAGTACTTC
14 | TRBD1 | TRBJ2-7 | many | TRBV10-3 | CAISEPDRTYEQYF | TGTGCCATCAGTGAACCGGACAGGACCTACGAGCAGTACTTC
15 | TRBD2 | TRBJ2-7 | few | TRBV6-2/TRBV6-3 | CASTYRGLAGYEQYF | TGTGCCAGCACCTACAGGGGACTAGCGGGATACGAGCAGTACTTC
15 | - | TRBJ2-5 | many | TRBV7-2 | CASRKRQSTPETQYF | TGTGCCAGCAGAAAGAGACAGTCCACGCCCGAGACCCAGTACTTC
11 | - | TRBJ2-1 | many | TRBV7-2 | CASSPDNEQFF | TGTGCCAGCAGCCCGGACAATGAGCAGTTCTTC
14 | - | TRBJ2-7 | - | TRBV6-2/TRBV6-3 | CASSYPAGSYEQYF | TGTGCCAGCAGTTACCCGGCCGGCTCCTACGAGCAGTACTTC
14 | - | TRBJ2-5 | many | TRBV7-9 | CASSILGGQETQYF | TGTGCCAGCAGCATCCTGGGCGGACAAGAGACCCAGTACTTC
15 | - | TRBJ1-4 | many | TRBV6-5 | CASSYSGASGEKLFF | TGTGCCAGCAGTTACTCGGGGGCATCTGGGGAAAAACTGTTTTTT
11 | TRBD1 | TRBJ1-1 | many | TRBV2 | CASSEPTGAFF | TGTGCCAGCAGTGAACCGACAGGGGCTTTCTTT